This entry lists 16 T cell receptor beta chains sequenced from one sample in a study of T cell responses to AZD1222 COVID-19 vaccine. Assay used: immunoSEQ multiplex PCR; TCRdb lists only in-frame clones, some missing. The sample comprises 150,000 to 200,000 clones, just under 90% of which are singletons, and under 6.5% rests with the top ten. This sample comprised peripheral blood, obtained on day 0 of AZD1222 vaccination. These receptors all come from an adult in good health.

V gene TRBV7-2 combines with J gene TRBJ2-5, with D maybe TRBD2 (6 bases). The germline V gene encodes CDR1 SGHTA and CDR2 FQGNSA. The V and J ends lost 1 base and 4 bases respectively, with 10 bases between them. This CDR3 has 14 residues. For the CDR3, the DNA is TGTGCCAGCAGCTTAGGCGGGGAGCGAGAGACCCAGTACTTC. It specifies CASSLGGERETQYF.

CDR3 bases: TGTGCCAGTGAAATTCTTGGCAGGAACACTGAAGCTTTCTTT. Protein sequence: CASEILGRNTEAFF. The V call is TRBV19, the J call TRBJ1-1; D not resolved. CDR3 length: 14 residues. V was trimmed by 8 bases and J by 1 base, leaving 14 bases between them. The germline gives CDR1 LNHDA, CDR2 SQIVND (reference sequence). Looking up the rest from reference TRBV19 and TRBJ1-1 gives the full variable domain: DGGITQSPKYLFRKEGQNVTLSCEQNLNHDAMYWYRQDPGQGLRLIYYSQIVNDFQKGDIAEGYSVSREKKESFPLTVTSAQKNPTAFYLCASEILGRNTEAFFGQGTRLTVV.

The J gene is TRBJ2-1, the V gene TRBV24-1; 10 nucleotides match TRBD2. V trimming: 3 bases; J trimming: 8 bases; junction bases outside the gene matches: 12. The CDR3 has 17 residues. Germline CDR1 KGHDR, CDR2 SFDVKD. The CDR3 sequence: CATSDPQLAGYGHEQFF. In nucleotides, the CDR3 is TGTGCCACCAGTGATCCTCAACTAGCGGGATACGGTCATGAGCAGTTCTTC.

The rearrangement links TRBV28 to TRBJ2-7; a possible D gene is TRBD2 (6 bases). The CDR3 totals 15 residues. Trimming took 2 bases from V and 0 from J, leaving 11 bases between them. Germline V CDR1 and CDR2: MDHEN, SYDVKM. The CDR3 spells CASSLPGDLSYEQYF. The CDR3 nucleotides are TGTGCCAGCAGTTTACCGGGGGACCTCTCCTACGAGCAGTACTTC.

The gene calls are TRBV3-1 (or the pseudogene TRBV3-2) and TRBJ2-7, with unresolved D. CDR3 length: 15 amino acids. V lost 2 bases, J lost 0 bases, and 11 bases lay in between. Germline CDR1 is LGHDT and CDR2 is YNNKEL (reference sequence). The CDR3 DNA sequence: TGTGCCAGCAGCCAAACGTTTCAAAGCTCCTACGAGCAGTACTTC. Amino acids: CASSQTFQSSYEQYF.

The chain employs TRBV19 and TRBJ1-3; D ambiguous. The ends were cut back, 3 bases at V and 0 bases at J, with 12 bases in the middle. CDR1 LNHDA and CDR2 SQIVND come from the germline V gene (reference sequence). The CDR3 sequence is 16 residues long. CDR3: CASSIQTGDSGNTIYF. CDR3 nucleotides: TGTGCCAGTAGTATTCAAACGGGAGACTCTGGAAACACCATATATTTT.

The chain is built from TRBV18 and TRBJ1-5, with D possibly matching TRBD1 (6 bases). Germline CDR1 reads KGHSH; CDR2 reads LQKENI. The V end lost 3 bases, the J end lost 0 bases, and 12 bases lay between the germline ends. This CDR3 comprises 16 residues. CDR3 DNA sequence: TGTGCCAGCTCACCCCTGACAGGCTCTAGCAATCAGCCCCAGCATTTT. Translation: CASSPLTGSSNQPQHF.

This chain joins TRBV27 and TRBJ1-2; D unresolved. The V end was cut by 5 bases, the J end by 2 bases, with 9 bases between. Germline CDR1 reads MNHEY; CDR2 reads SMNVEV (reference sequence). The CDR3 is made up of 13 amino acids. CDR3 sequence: CASSAHPNYGYTF. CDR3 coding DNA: TGTGCCAGCAGTGCTCACCCGAACTATGGCTACACCTTC.

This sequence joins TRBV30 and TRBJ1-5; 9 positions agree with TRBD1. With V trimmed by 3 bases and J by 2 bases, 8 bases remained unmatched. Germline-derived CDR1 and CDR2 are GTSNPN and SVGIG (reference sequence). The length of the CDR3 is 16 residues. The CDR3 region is CAWSGGTGMGNQPQHF. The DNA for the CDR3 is TGTGCCTGGAGCGGTGGGACAGGGATGGGCAATCAGCCCCAGCATTTT.

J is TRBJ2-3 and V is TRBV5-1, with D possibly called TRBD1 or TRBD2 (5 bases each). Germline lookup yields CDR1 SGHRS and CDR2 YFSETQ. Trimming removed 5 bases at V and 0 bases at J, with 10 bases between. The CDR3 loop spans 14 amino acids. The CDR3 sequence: CASSSGPSTDTQYF. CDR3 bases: TGCGCCAGCAGTTCGGGACCTAGCACAGATACGCAGTATTTT. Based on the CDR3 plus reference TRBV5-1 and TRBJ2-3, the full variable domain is KAGVTQTPRYLIKTRGQQVTLSCSPISGHRSVSWYQQTPGQGLQFLFEYFSETQRNKGNFPGRFSGRQFSNSRSEMNVSTLELGDSALYLCASSSGPSTDTQYFGPGTRLTVL.

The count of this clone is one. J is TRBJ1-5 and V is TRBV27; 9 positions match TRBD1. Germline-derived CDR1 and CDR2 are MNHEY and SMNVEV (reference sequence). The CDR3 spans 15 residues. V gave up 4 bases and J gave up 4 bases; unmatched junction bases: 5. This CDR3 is CASSSYDRGNQPQHF. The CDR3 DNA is TGTGCCAGCAGTTCTTACGACAGGGGGAATCAGCCCCAGCATTTT.

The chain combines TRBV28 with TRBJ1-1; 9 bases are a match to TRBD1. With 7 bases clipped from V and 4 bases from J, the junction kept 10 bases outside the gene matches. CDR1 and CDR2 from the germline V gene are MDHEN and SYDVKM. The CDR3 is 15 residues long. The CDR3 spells CASNESGTGRTEAFF. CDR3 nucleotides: TGTGCCAGCAATGAAAGCGGGACAGGGCGCACTGAAGCTTTCTTT.

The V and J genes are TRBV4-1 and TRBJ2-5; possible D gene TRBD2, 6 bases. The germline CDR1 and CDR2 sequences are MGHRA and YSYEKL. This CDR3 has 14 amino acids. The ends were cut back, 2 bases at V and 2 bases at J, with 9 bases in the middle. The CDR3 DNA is TGCGCCAGCAGCCAAATAGCGGATCAAGAGACCCAGTACTTC. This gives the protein CASSQIADQETQYF.

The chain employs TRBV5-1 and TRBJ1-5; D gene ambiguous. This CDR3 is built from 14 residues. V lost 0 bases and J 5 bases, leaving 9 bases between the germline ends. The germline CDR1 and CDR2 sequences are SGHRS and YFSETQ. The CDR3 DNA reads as TGCGCCAGCAGCTTGGGAGAAGGGTATCAGCCCCAGCATTTT. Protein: CASSLGEGYQPQHF.

The CDR3 DNA sequence: TGTGCCAGCAGCTTAGGGCCAACGATGAACACTGAAGCTTTCTTT. It is translated as CASSLGPTMNTEAFF. J is TRBJ1-1 and V is TRBV7-2; D unresolved. The germline V gene has CDR1 SGHTA and CDR2 FQGNSA. The CDR3 is 15 residues long. With 1 base removed from V and 0 bases from J, the gap between germline ends came to 9 bases.

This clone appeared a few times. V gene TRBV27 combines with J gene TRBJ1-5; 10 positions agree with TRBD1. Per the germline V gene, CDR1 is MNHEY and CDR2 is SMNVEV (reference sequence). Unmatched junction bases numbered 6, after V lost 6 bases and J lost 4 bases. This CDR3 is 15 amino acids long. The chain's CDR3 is CASSTDRGVNQPQHF. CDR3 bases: TGTGCCAGCAGCACGGACAGGGGGGTAAATCAGCCCCAGCATTTT.